Presented here are 3 T cell receptor beta chains from one specimen sequenced in a study of blood T cell repertoires in COVID-19. Clones were read by immunoSEQ multiplex PCR, and TCRdb kept only the in-frame ones, dropping some. The data hold 250,000 or so clones, with approximately 83% observed a single time. The sequenced material came from peripheral blood. These receptors all stem from a man younger than 45 who had recovered from COVID-19.

For the CDR3, the DNA is TGTGCCAGCCAGACCGGGACAGGGAACTACGAGCAGTACTTC. Its protein product is CASQTGTGNYEQYF. The chain couples TRBV6-5 to TRBJ2-7; 9 nucleotides align to TRBD1. J lost 3 bases, V lost 8 bases, and 8 bases had no gene match. The CDR3 runs 14 residues. Looked up from germline, CDR1 is MNHEY and CDR2 is SVGAGI.

The rearrangement uses TRBV5-4 and TRBJ2-5, with 15 bases aligning to TRBD2. The CDR3 has 16 amino acids. In germline, CDR1 is SGHNT, CDR2 YYREEE (reference sequence). J gave up 5 bases and V 4 bases, and 6 bases lay outside the gene matches. CDR3 coding DNA: TGTGCCAGCAGCCCGGGACTAGCGGGGGGTGGGGAGACCCAGTACTTC. Its protein product is CASSPGLAGGGETQYF.

This clone has just one count. The rearrangement joins TRBV19 to TRBJ1-2; 10 bases line up with TRBD1. CDR1 and CDR2 from the germline V gene are LNHDA and SQIVND (reference sequence). The CDR3 has 13 residues. V lost 6 bases, J lost 6 bases, and 4 bases stayed unmatched. CDR3 in amino acids: CASRADRGHGYTF. CDR3 DNA sequence: TGTGCCAGTAGGGCAGACAGGGGGCATGGCTACACCTTC.